This TCR beta chain derives from a study of T-cell memory formation after mild COVID-19. Across the study: TCR clusters showed largely donor specificity. Points from the study as a whole: Clones contracting over day 15 to 85 were CD4/CD8 balanced, with later expanders leaning CD4+.

TCRdb fed the 5' RACE reads into MiXCR, producing one record per CDR3 protein. The table has under 300,000 distinct CDR3 sequences, roughly 9.4% seen once; the top ten hold 22%. On this clonotype: Its antigen is as yet unknown.

This sequence originates from a man younger than 35 who had mild COVID-19 (a few samples of this study predate the infection). Cell type and time point are not known. The material sequenced was PBMCs or a T cell subset sorted from them (not recorded which).

The CDR3 is CASSPGQITKNIQYF. In DNA form, the CDR3 reads TGTGCCAGCAGTCCGGGACAGATTACCAAAAACATTCAGTACTTC. This rearrangement joins TRBV27 to TRBJ2-4; 7 nucleotides match TRBD1. CDR3 size: 15 residues. J was trimmed by 2 bases and V by 5 bases; bases with no gene match: 6. Germline V gives CDR1 MNHEY, CDR2 SMNVEV (reference sequence).